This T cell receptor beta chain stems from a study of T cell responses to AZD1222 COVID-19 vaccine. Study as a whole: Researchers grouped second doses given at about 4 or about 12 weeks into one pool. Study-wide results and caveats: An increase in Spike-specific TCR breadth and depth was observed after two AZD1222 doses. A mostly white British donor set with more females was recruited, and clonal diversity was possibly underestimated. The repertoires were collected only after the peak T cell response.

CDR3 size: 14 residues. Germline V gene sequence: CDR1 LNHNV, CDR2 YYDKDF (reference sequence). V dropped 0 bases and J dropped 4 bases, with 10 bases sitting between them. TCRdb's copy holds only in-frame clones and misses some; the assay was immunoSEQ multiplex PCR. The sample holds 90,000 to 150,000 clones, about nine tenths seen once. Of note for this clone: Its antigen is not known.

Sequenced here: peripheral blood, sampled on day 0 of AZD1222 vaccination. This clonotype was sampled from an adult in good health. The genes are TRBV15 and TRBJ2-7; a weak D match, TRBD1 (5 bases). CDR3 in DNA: TGTGCCACCAGCAGAGAAGGACACCGGTACGAGCAGTACTTC. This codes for CATSREGHRYEQYF.